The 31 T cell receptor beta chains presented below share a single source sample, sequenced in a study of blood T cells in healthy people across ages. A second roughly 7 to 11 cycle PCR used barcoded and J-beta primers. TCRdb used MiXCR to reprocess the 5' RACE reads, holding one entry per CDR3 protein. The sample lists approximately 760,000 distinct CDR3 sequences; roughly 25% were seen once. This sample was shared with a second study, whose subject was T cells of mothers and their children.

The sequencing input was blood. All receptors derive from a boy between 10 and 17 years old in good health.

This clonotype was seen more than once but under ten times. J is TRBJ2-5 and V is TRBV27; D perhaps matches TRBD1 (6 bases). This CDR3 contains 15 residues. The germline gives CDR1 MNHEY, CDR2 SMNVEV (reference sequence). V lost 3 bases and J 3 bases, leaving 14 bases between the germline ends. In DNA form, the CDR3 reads TGTGCCAGCAGTTTCTCCCCAGGGGCGAAAGAGACCCAGTACTTC. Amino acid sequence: CASSFSPGAKETQYF.

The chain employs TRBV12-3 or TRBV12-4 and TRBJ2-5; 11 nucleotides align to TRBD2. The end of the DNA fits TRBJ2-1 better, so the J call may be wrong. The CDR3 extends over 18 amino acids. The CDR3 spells CASSGSPYRLAGNNEQFF. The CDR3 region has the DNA TGTGCCAGCAGTGGATCCCCCTATAGACTAGCGGGGAACAATGAGCAGTTCTTC.

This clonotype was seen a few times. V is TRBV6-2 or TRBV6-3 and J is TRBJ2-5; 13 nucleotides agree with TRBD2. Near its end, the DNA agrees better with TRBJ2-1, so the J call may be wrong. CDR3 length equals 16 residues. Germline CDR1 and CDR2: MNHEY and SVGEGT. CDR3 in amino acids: CASSPQRLAGGDEQFF. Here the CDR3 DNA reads TGTGCCAGCAGTCCCCAAAGACTAGCGGGAGGTGATGAGCAGTTCTTC.

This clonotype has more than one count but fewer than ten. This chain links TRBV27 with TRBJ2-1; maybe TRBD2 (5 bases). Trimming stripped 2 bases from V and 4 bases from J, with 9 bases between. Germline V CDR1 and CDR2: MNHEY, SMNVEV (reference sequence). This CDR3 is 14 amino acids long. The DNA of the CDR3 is TGTGCCAGCAGTTTACAGCGGACGTACAATGAGCAGTTCTTC. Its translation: CASSLQRTYNEQFF.

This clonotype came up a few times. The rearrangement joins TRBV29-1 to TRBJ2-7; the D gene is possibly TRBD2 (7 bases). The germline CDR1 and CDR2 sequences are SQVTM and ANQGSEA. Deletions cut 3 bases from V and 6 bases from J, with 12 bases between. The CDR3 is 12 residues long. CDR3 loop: CSVEGGPGEQYF. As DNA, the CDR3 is TGCAGCGTTGAGGGGGGGCCAGGCGAGCAGTACTTC.

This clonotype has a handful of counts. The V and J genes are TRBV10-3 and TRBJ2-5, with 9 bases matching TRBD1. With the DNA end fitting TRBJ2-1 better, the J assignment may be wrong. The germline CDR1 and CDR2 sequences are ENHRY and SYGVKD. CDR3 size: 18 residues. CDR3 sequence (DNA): TGTGCCATCAGTGAGGCGGGGCACAGGGGGCAGGGGTACAATGAGCAGTTCTTC. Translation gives CAISEAGHRGQGYNEQFF.

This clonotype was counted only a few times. CDR3 region: CASSLGDIVGYF. The CDR3 DNA is TGTGCCAGCAGTTTGGGAGACATAGTGGGCTACTTC. The chain is built from TRBV12-3 or TRBV12-4 and TRBJ2-4; weak D call: TRBD2 (5 bases). The V end lost 3 bases, the J end lost 16 bases, and 16 bases lay between the germline ends. This CDR3 comprises 12 residues.

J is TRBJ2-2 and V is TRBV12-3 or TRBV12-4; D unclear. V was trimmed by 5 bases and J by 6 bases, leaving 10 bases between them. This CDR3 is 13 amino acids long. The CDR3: CASSLRRSGELFF. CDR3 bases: TGTGCCAGCAGTCTCCGAAGGTCCGGGGAGCTGTTTTTT.

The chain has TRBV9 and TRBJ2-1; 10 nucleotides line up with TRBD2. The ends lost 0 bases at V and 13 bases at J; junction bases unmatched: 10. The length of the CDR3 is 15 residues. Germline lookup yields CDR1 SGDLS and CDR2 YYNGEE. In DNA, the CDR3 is TGTGCCAGCAGCGTAGAGGAACTAGCGGGAAACTATCAGTTCTTC. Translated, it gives CASSVEELAGNYQFF.

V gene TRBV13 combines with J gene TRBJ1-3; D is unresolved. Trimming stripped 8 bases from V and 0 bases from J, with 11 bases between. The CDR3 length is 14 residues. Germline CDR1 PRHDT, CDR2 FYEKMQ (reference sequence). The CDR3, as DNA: TGTGCCAGCGGAAGCCCCACCTCTGGAAACACCATATATTTT. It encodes CASGSPTSGNTIYF.

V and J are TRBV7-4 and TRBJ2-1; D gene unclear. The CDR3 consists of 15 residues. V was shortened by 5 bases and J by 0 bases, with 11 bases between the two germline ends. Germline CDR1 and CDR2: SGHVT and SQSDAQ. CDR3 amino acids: CASSNRADSYNEQFF. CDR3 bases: TGTGCCAGCAGCAACCGGGCTGACTCCTACAATGAGCAGTTCTTC.

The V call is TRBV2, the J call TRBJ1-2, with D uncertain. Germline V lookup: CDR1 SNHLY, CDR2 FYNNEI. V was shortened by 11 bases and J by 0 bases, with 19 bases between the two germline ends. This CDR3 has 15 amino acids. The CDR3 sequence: CALLATHFSNYGYTF. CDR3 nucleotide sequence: TGTGCCCTACTGGCTACCCACTTTTCTAACTATGGCTACACCTTC.

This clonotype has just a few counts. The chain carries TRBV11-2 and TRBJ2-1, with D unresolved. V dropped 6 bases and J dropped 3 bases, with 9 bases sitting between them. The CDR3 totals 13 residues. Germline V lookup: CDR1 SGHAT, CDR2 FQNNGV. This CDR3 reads CASREPGYNEQFF. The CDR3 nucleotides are TGTGCCAGCAGAGAGCCCGGCTACAATGAGCAGTTCTTC.

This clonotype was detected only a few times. The CDR3 region has the DNA TGTGCCAGCAGCGTAGATCTAGCGGGTAACAATGAGCAGTTCTTC. This translates into CASSVDLAGNNEQFF. The V gene is TRBV9, the J gene TRBJ2-1, with TRBD2 identical over 8 bases. This CDR3 contains 15 residues. V was pared by 0 bases and J by 5 bases, with 4 bases of the junction left unmatched. CDR1 is SGDLS and CDR2 is YYNGEE in the germline V gene.

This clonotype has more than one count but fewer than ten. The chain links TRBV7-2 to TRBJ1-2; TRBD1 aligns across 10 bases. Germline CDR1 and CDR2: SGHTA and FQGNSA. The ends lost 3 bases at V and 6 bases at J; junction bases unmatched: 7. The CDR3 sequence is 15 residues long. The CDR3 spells CASSFGTGAFDGYTF. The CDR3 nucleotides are TGTGCCAGCAGCTTTGGGACAGGGGCTTTCGATGGCTACACCTTC.

This chain's CDR3 is CASSLGSPTQETQYF. The CDR3 DNA follows: TGTGCCAGCAGTTTAGGTTCCCCCACCCAAGAGACCCAGTACTTC. The rearrangement links TRBV27 to TRBJ2-5; D not resolved. CDR3 length equals 15 residues. V was trimmed by 2 bases and J by 1 base, leaving 11 bases between them. CDR1 is MNHEY, CDR2 SMNVEV, per germline (reference sequence).

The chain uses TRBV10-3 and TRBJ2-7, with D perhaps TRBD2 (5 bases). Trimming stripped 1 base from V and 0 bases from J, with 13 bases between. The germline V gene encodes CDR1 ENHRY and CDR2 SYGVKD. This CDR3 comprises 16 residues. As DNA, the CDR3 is TGTGCCATCAGTGAGTTACTCAGCGGATTCTCCTACGAGCAGTACTTC. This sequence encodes CAISELLSGFSYEQYF.

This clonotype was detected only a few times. The CDR3 loop reads CASSGPRDREHNEQFF. The CDR3 DNA reads TGTGCCAGCAGCGGTCCCCGGGACAGGGAGCACAATGAGCAGTTCTTC. The gene calls are TRBV11-1 and TRBJ2-5; 9 bases match TRBD1. The J call could be wrong; TRBJ2-1 is a better fit for the DNA end. The CDR3 contains 16 residues. CDR1 and CDR2 from the germline V gene are SGHAT and FQDESV (reference sequence).

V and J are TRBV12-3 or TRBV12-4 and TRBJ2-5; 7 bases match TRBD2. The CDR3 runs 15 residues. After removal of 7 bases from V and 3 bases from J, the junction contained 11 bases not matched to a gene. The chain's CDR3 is CASTEGRGREETQYF. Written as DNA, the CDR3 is TGTGCCAGCACTGAGGGACGGGGGAGGGAAGAGACCCAGTACTTC.

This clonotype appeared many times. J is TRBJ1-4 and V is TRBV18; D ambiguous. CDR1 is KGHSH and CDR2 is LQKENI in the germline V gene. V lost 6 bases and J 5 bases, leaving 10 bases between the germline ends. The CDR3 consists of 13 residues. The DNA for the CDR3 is TGTGCCAGCTCCGGGCCTTCGAATGAAAAACTGTTTTTT. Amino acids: CASSGPSNEKLFF.

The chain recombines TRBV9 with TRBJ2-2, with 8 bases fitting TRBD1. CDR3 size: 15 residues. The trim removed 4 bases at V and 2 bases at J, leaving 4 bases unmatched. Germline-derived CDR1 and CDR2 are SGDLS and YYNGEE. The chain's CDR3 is CASSRAGGNTGELFF. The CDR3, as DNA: TGTGCCAGCAGCAGGGCAGGGGGCAACACCGGGGAGCTGTTTTTT.

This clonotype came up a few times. The CDR3 coding sequence is TGTGCCAGCAGTTGGGCACAGGGGGCCGTTGAAAAACTGTTTTTT. This translates into CASSWAQGAVEKLFF. This chain connects TRBV6-6 to TRBJ1-4; 9 bases are a match to TRBD1. The germline gives CDR1 MNHNY, CDR2 SVGAGI (reference sequence). V dropped 4 bases and J dropped 7; count of bases not matched to a gene: 7. The CDR3 totals 15 residues.

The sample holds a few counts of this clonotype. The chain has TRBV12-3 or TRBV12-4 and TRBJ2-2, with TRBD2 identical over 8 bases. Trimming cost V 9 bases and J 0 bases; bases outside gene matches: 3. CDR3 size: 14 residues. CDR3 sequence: CASNGGANTGELFF. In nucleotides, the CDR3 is TGTGCCAGTAACGGGGGGGCGAACACCGGGGAGCTGTTTTTT.

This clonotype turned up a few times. The CDR3 region has the DNA TGTGCCAGCAGCCGGGGACAGAGTGCGAACACTGAAGCTTTCTTT. Its protein product is CASSRGQSANTEAFF. The rearrangement links TRBV7-2 to TRBJ1-1; 7 nucleotides align to TRBD1. Losses at the gene ends were 5 bases for V and 1 base for J; bases not matched to a gene: 7. Per germline, CDR1 SGHTA and CDR2 FQGNSA. This CDR3 region has 15 residues.

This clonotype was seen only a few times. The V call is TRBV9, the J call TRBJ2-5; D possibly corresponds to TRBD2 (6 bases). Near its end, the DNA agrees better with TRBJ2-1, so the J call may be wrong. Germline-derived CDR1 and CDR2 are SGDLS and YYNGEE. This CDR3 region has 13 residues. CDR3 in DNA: TGTGCCAGCAGCGTAGTCCCGGGGGTGGAGCAGTTCTTC. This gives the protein CASSVVPGVEQFF.

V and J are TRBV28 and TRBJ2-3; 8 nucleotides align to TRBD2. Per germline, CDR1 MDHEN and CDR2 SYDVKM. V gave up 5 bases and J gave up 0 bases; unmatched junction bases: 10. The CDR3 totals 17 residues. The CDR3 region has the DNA TGTGCCAGCAGTGATAGCGGGGCCCGAGCTAGCACAGATACGCAGTATTTT. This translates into CASSDSGARASTDTQYF.

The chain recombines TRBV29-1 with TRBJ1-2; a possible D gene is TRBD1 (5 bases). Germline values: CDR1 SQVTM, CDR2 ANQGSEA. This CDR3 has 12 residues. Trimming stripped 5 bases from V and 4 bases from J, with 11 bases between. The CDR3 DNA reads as TGCAGCGTTACCGGGACTGTCTATGGCTACACCTTC. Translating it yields CSVTGTVYGYTF.

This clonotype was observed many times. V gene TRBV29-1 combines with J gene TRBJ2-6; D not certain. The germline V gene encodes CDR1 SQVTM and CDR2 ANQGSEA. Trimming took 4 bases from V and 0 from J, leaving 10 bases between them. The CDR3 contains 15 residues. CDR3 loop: CSVVKNSSGANVLTF. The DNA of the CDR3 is TGCAGCGTTGTCAAGAACAGCTCTGGGGCCAACGTCCTGACTTTC.

CDR3 DNA sequence: TGTGCCAGCAGTTATCCCGGGACAGGGGTCTCCGGGGCCAACGTCCTGACTTTC. It encodes CASSYPGTGVSGANVLTF. The J gene is TRBJ2-6, the V gene TRBV6-2 or TRBV6-3; 10 bases are shared with TRBD1. The CDR3 covers 18 residues. J lost 4 bases, V lost 3 bases, and 9 bases had no gene match. CDR1 MNHEY and CDR2 SVGEGT come from the germline V gene.

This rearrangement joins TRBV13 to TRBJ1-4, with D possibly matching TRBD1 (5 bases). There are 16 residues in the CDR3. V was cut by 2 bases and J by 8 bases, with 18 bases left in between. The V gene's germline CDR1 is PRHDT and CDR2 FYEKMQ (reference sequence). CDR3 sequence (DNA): TGTGCCAGCAGCTTATCTAGGGGCCAAGTGAGGGAAAAACTGTTTTTT. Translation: CASSLSRGQVREKLFF.

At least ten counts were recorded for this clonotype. The CDR3 sequence is CASSTPGSQETQYF. CDR3 nucleotides: TGTGCCAGCAGCACACCGGGAAGCCAAGAGACCCAGTACTTC. The chain employs TRBV6-6 and TRBJ2-5, with a weak D call TRBD2 (5 bases). CDR1 MNHNY and CDR2 SVGAGI come from the germline V gene (reference sequence). CDR3 length: 14 residues. Trimming took off 6 bases at V and 1 base at J, with 12 bases between the two ends.